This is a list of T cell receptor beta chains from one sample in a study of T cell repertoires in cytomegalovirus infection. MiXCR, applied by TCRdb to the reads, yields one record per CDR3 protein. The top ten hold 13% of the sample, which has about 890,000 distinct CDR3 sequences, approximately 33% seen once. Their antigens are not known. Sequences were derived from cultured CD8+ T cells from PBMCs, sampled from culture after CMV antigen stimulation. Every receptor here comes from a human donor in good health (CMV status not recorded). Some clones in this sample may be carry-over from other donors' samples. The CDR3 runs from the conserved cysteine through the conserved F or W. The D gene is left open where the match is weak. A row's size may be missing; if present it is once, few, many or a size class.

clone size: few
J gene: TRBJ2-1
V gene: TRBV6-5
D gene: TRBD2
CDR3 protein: CASSELSGGIRGEQFF
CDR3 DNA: TGTGCCAGCAGTGAACTTAGCGGGGGCATCCGAGGCGAGCAGTTCTTC

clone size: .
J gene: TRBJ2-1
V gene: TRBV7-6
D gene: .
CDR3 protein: CASSLQGGGWNEQFF
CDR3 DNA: TGTGCCAGCAGCTTACAAGGGGGGGGCTGGAATGAGCAGTTCTTC

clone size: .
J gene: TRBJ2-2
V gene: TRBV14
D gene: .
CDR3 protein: CASSQDIVGGPNTGELFF
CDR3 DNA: TGTGCCAGCAGCCAAGATATCGTAGGCGGACCGAACACCGGGGAGCTGTTTTTT

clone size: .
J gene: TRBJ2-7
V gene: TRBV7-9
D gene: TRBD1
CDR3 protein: CASSLGTGGRSEQYF
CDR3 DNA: TGTGCCAGCAGCTTAGGAACAGGGGGCCGGTCCGAGCAGTACTTC

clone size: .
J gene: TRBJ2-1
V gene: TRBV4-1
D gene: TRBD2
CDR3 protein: CASSHGLAGVPYNEQFF
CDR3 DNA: TGCGCCAGCAGCCATGGACTAGCGGGGGTTCCCTACAATGAGCAGTTCTTC

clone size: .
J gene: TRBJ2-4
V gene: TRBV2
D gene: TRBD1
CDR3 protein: CASSDGQGDKNIQYF
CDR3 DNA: TGTGCCAGCAGTGATGGACAGGGTGACAAAAACATTCAGTACTTC

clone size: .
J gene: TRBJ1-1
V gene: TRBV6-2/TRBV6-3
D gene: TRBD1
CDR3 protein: CASSYSKGTGAEAFF
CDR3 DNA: TGTGCCAGCAGTTATTCGAAAGGGACAGGGGCTGAAGCTTTCTTT

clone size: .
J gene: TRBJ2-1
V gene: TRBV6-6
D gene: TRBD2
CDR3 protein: CANSYSNWGGDNEQFF
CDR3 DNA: TGTGCCAACAGTTACTCAAACTGGGGGGGAGACAATGAGCAGTTCTTC

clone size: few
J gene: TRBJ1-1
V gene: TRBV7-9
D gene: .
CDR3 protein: CASSSPRGMNTEAFF
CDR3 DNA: TGTGCCAGCAGCTCCCCTCGGGGCATGAACACTGAAGCTTTCTTT

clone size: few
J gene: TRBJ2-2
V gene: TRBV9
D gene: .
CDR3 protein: CASSAAGVVAGELFF
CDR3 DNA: TGTGCCAGCAGCGCAGCAGGGGTTGTCGCCGGGGAGCTGTTTTTT

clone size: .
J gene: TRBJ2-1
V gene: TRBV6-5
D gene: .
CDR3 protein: CASSYKTGPQSYNEQFF
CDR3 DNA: TGTGCCAGCAGTTACAAGACCGGACCCCAGAGCTACAATGAGCAGTTCTTC

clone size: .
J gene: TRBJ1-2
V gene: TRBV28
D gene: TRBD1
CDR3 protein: CASSSSGGGRLMINYGYTF
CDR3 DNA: TGTGCCAGCAGTTCCTCTGGAGGGGGCAGACTTATGATAAACTATGGCTACACCTTC

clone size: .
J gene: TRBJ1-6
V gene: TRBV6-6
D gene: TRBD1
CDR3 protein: CASSTRDSRHNSPLHF
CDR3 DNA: TGTGCCAGCAGTACCCGGGACAGCCGACATAATTCACCCCTCCACTTT

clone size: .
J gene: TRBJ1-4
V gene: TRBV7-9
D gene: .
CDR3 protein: CASSWTQGSATNEKLFF
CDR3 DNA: TGTGCCAGCAGCTGGACCCAGGGGAGCGCAACTAATGAAAAACTGTTTTTT

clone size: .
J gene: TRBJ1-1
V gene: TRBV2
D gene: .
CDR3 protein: CASGGGSEAFF
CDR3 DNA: TGTGCCAGCGGCGGGGGATCAGAAGCTTTCTTT

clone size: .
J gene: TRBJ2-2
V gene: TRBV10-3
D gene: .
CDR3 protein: CAIVQGNTGELFF
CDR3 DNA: TGTGCCATTGTACAGGGAAACACCGGGGAGCTGTTTTTT

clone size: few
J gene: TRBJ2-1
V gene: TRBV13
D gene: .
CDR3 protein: CASTGSRLYNEQFF
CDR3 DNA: TGTGCCAGCACCGGGTCTCGCCTCTACAATGAGCAGTTCTTC

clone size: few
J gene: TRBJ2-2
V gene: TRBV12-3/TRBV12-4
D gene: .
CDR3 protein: CASSISPRGTGELFF
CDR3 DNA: TGTGCCAGCAGTATCTCCCCGCGGGGCACCGGGGAGCTGTTTTTT

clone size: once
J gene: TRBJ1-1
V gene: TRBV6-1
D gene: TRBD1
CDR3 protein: CASSDYGRGQTEAFF
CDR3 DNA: TGTGCCAGCAGTGACTACGGCAGGGGGCAAACTGAAGCTTTCTTT

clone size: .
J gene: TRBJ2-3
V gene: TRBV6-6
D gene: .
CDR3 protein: CATQVRRPDTQYF
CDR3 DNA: TGTGCCACTCAGGTGCGGCGTCCAGATACGCAGTATTTT

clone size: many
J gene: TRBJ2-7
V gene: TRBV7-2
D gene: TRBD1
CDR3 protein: CASSLSDRGEEVYEQYF
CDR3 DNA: TGTGCCAGCAGCTTATCAGACAGGGGGGAAGAAGTTTACGAGCAGTACTTC

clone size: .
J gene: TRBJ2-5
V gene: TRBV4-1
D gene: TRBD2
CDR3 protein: CASSQDVASGGAEETETQYF
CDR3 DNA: TGCGCCAGCAGCCAAGATGTTGCTAGCGGGGGGGCAGAAGAAACGGAGACCCAGTACTTC

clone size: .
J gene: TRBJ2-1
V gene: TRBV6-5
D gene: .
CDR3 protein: CASSTSRGTRYNEQFF
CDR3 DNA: TGTGCCAGCAGTACTTCTCGTGGGACACGCTACAATGAGCAGTTCTTC

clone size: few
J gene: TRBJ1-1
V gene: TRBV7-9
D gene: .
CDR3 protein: CALWGREGAFF
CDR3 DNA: TGTGCCCTATGGGGCAGGGAGGGAGCTTTCTTT

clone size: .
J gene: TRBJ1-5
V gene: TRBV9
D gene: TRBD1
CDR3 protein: CASSGGTGLNGPQHF
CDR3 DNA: TGTGCCAGCAGCGGGGGGACAGGCCTCAATGGGCCCCAGCATTTT

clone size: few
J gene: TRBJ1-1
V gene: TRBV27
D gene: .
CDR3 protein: CASSKTMNTEAFF
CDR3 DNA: TGTGCCAGCAGTAAGACAATGAACACTGAAGCTTTCTTT

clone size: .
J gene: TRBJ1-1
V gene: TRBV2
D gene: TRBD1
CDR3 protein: CASIAFSGQLNTEAFF
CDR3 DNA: TGTGCCAGCATCGCATTTTCGGGACAGTTGAACACTGAAGCTTTCTTT

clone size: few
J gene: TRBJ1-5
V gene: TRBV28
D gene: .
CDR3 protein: CASSFRFRQGKPSNQPQHF
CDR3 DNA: TGTGCCAGCAGTTTCCGGTTTCGCCAGGGAAAGCCTAGCAATCAGCCCCAGCATTTT

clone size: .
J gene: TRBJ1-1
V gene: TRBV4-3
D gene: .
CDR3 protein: CASSQEEGLRTEAFF
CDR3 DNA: TGCGCCAGCAGCCAAGAGGAGGGGCTTCGCACTGAAGCTTTCTTT

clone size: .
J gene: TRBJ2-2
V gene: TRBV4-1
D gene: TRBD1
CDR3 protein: CASSQVEKGANTEELFF
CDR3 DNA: TGCGCCAGCAGCCAAGTCGAGAAGGGGGCGAACACCGAGGAGCTGTTTTTT

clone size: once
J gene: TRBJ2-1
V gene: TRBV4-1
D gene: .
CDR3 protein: CASSRTPQGGGLNEQFF
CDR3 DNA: TGCGCCAGCAGCCGAACCCCTCAGGGTGGGGGTTTGAATGAGCAGTTCTTC

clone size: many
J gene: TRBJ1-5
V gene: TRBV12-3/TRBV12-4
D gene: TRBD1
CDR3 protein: CASRRTGGGQPQHF
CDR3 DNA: TGTGCCAGCAGACGGACAGGGGGCGGGCAGCCCCAGCATTTT

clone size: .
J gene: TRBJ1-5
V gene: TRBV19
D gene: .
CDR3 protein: CASNSDHSNQPQHF
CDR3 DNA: TGTGCCAGTAACTCTGATCATAGCAATCAGCCCCAGCATTTT

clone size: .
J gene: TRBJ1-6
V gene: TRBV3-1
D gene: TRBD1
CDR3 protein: CASREGAHNSPLHF
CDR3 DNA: TGTGCCAGCAGGGAGGGGGCTCATAATTCACCCCTCCACTTT

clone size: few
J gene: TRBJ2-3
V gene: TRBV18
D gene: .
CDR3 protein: CASYRGGVMDTQYF
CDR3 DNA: TGTGCCAGCTACCGGGGCGGGGTGATGGATACGCAGTATTTT

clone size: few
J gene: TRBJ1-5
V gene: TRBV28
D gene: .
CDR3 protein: CASSLRAYDQPQHF
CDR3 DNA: TGTGCCAGCAGTTTAAGAGCTTACGATCAGCCCCAGCATTTT

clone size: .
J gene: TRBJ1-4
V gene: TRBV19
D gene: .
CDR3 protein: CASSTGIGEEKLFF
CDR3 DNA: TGTGCCAGTAGTACGGGGATAGGGGAGGAAAAACTGTTTTTT

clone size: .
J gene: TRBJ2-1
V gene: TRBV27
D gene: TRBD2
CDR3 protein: CASSHRTLAGGPGEQFF
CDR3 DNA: TGTGCCAGCAGTCACCGAACCCTAGCGGGGGGGCCCGGTGAGCAGTTCTTC

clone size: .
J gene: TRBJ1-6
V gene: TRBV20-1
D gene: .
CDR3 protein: CSARRRAAENSPLHF
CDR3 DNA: TGCAGTGCTAGAAGGCGGGCGGCGGAGAATTCACCCCTCCACTTT

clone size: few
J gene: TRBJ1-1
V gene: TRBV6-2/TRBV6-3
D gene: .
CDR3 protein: CASSYSRGERTEAFF
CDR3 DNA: TGTGCCAGCAGTTACTCGAGAGGGGAGAGGACTGAAGCTTTCTTT

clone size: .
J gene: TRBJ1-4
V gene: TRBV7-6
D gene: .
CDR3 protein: CASSPFTADEKLFF
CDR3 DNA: TGTGCCAGCAGTCCTTTTACAGCCGACGAAAAACTGTTTTTT

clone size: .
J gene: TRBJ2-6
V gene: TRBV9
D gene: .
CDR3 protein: CASSGGGGFSGANVLTF
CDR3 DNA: TGTGCCAGCAGCGGAGGTGGAGGATTCTCTGGGGCCAACGTCCTGACTTTC